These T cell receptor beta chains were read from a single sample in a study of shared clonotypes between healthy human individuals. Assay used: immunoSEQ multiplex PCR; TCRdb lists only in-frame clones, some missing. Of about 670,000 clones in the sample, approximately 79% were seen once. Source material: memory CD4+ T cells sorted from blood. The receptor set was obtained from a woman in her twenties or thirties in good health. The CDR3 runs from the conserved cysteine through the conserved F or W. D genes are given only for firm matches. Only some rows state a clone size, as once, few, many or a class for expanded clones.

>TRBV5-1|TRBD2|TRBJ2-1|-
CASSTTSGAYNEQFF
TGCGCCAGCAGCACGACTAGCGGGGCCTACAATGAGCAGTTCTTC
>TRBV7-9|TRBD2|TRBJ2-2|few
CASSSRTSGSGTGELFF
TGTGCCAGCAGCTCACGGACTAGCGGGAGTGGTACCGGGGAGCTGTTTTTT
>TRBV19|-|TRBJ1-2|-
CASSISPFTGLLNYGYTF
TGTGCCAGTAGTATAAGTCCTTTCACAGGGCTACTCAACTATGGCTACACCTTC
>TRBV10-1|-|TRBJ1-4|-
CASSESSGGGEKLFF
TGCGCCAGCAGTGAGTCGAGCGGGGGAGGTGAAAAACTGTTTTTT
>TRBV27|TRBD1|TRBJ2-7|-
CASSVRGHKLLRSYEQYF
TGTGCCAGCAGTGTCAGGGGGCACAAACTCTTACGCTCCTACGAGCAGTACTTC
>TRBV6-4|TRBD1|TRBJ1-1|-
CASSAGTGLNTEAFF
TGTGCCAGCAGTGCCGGGACAGGGCTGAACACTGAAGCTTTCTTT
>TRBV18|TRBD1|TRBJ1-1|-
CASSFGTDTEAFF
TGTGCCAGCTCATTTGGGACAGATACTGAAGCTTTCTTT
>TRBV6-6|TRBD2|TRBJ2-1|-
CASSPGGSDEQFF
TGTGCCAGCAGTCCCGGGGGGTCCGACGAGCAGTTCTTC
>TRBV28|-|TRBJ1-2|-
CASSFNRYGYTF
TGTGCCAGCAGTTTCAACAGGTACGGCTACACCTTC
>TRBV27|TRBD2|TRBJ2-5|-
CASSLYSGRLGVGTQYF
TGTGCCAGCAGTTTATATAGCGGGAGGCTTGGAGTTGGGACCCAGTACTTC
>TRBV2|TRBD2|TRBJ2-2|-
CASRGEGNGELFF
TGTGCCAGCAGGGGGGAGGGCAACGGGGAGCTGTTTTTT
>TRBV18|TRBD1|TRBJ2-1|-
CASFSGTGDNEQFF
TGTGCCAGCTTCTCCGGGACAGGGGACAATGAGCAGTTCTTC
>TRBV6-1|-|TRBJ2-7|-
CASSENTAGSYEQYF
TGTGCCAGCAGTGAAAATACAGCCGGCTCCTACGAGCAGTACTTC
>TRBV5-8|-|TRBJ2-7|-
CASSLATGPYEQYF
TGTGCCAGCAGCTTGGCCACGGGGCCGTACGAGCAGTACTTC
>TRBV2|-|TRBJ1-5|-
CASRWSQGDNQPQHF
TGTGCCAGCAGATGGTCGCAGGGTGACAATCAGCCCCAGCATTTT
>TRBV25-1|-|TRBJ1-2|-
CASSGFPGHFDGYTF
TGTGCCAGCAGCGGATTTCCGGGACACTTTGATGGCTACACCTTC
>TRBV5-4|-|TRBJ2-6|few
CASSLLASGANVLTF
TGTGCCAGCAGCCTTCTGGCCTCTGGGGCCAACGTCCTGACTTTC
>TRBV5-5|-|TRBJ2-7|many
CASSLWESTDEQYF
TGTGCCAGCAGCTTGTGGGAGTCTACCGACGAGCAGTACTTC